Reported below is one TCR beta chain. No antigen is known for it. cDNA serving as the sequencing template came from extracted, reverse transcribed RNA. Sequencing used immunoSEQ multiplex PCR; TCRdb keeps in-frame clones, though not all of them. The data show about 180,000 clones, just over 65% seen once. The data were taken from a study of CD8+ T cells in alopecia areata. Findings of the study overall: The study found higher clonality in lesional than normal scalp, especially in alopecia totalis/universalis.

The TCR was taken from a human donor with alopecia areata. This sample comprised CD8+ T cells sorted from blood, obtained at week 0.

The DNA of the CDR3 is TGTGCCAGCAGCTTGGGGGATGACTACAGACGCTACACCTTC. This translates into CASSLGDDYRRYTF. V usage is TRBV5-6 and J usage is TRBJ1-2; D is uncertain. Germline V gives CDR1 SGHDT, CDR2 YYEEEE. The length of the CDR3 is 14 residues. Trimming took off 0 bases at V and 9 bases at J, with 15 bases between the two ends.